Sequencing of this T cell receptor beta chain was carried out in a study of blood T cells in healthy people across ages. For the second PCR, which ran for about 6 to 11 cycles, a sample-barcoded 5' primer and a J-beta primer mix were used. Using its own MiXCR run on the 5' RACE reads, TCRdb lists one record per CDR3 protein. The top ten clones hold around 11% of a sample with roughly 1.6 million distinct CDR3 sequences, roughly a third of them seen once. This clonotype was detected a few times. The specimen sequenced was blood. This receptor was identified in a woman younger than 45 in good health.

For the CDR3, the DNA is TGTGCCAGCAGCTTATCGGGGGGGCGTAGCGATGAGCAGTTCTTC. It specifies CASSLSGGRSDEQFF. The chain is built from TRBV7-9 and TRBJ2-1; TRBD2 matches at 8 bases. CDR1 and CDR2 from the germline V gene are SEHNR and FQNEAQ (reference sequence). Losses at the gene ends were 2 bases for V and 8 bases for J; bases not matched to a gene: 8. The CDR3 is 15 residues long.